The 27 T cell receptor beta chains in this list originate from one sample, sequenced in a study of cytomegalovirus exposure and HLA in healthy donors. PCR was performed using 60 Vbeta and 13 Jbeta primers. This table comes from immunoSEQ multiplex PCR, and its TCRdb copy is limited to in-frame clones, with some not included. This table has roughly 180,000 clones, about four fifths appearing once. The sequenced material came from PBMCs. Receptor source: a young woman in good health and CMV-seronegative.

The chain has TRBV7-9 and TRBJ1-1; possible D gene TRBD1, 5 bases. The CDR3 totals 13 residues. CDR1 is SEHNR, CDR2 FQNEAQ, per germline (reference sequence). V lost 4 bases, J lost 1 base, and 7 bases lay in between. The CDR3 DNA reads TGTGCCAGCAGCTACACAGGGAACACTGAAGCTTTCTTT. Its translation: CASSYTGNTEAFF.

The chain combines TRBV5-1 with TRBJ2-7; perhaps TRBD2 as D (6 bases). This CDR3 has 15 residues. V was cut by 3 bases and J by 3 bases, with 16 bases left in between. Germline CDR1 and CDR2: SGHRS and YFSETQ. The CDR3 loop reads CASSSPARGYYEQYF. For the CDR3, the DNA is TGCGCCAGCAGCTCCCCCGCACGGGGGTACTACGAGCAGTACTTC.

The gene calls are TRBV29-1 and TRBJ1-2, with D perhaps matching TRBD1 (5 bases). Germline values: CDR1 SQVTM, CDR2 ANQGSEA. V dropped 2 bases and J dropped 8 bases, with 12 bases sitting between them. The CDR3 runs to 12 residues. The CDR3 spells CSVERGGEGYTF. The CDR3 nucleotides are TGCAGCGTTGAAAGGGGTGGGGAAGGCTACACCTTC.

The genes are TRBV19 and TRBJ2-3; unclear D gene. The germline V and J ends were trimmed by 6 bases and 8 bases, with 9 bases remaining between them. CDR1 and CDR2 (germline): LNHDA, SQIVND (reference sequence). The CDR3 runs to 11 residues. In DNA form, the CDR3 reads TGTGCCAGTAGGACTGACGCTACGCAGTATTTT. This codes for CASRTDATQYF.

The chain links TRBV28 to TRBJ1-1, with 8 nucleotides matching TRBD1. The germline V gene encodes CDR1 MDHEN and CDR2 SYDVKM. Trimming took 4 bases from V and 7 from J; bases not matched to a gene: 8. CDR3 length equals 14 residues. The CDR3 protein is CASSSPGGEGEAFF. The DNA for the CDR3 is TGTGCCAGCAGTTCCCCAGGGGGCGAGGGTGAAGCTTTCTTT.

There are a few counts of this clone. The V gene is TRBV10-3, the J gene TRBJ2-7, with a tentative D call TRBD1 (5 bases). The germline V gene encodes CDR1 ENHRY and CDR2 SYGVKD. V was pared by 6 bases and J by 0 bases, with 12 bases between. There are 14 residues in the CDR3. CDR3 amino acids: CAIRSATDSYEQYF. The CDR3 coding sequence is TGTGCCATCAGATCCGCGACAGACTCCTACGAGCAGTACTTC.

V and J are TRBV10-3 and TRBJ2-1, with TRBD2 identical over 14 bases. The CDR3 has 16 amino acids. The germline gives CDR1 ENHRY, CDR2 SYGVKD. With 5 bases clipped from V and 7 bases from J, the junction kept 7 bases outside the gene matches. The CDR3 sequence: CAISRLAGGRGNEQFF. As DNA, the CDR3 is TGTGCCATCAGTAGACTAGCGGGGGGGCGGGGTAATGAGCAGTTCTTC.

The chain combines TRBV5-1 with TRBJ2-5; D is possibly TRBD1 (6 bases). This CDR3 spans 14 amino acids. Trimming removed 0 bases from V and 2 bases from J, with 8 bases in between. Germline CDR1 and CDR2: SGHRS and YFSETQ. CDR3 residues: CASSLDTGQETQYF. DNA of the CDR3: TGCGCCAGCAGCTTGGACACAGGGCAAGAGACCCAGTACTTC.

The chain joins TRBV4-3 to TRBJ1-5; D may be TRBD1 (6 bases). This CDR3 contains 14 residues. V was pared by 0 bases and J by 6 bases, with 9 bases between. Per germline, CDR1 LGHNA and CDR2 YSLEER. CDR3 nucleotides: TGCGCCAGCAGCCAAGAGCCAGGGGTTCAGCCCCAGCATTTT. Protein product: CASSQEPGVQPQHF.

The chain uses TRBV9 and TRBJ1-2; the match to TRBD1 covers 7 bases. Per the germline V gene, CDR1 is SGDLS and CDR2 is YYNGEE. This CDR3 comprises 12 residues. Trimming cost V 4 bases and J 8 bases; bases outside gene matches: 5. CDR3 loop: CASSPDRVGYTF. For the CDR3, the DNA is TGTGCCAGCAGCCCCGACAGGGTGGGCTACACCTTC. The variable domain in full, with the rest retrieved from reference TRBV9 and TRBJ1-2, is DSGVTQTPKHLITATGQRVTLRCSPRSGDLSVYWYQQSLDQGLQFLIQYYNGEERAKGNILERFSAQQFPDLHSELNLSSLELGDSALYFCASSPDRVGYTFGSGTRLTVV.

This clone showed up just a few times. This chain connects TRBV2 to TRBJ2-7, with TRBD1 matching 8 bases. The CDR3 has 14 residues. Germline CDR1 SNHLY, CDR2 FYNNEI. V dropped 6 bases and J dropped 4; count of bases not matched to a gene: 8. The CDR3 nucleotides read TGTGCCAGCAGCACCCAGGGGGCCGGGTACGAGCAGTACTTC. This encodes CASSTQGAGYEQYF.

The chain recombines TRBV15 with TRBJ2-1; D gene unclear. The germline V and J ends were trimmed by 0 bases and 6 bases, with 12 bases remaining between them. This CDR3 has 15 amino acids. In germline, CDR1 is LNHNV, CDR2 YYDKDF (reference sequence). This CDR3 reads CATSRDNALFNEQFF. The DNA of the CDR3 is TGTGCCACCAGCAGAGATAACGCACTTTTCAATGAGCAGTTCTTC.

CDR3 region: CASSRYGQGGSSYNSPLHF. CDR3 nucleotides: TGTGCCAGCAGCCGATATGGACAGGGCGGGAGCTCCTATAATTCACCCCTCCACTTT. The chain employs TRBV5-6 and TRBJ1-6; the match to TRBD1 covers 8 bases. Germline lookup yields CDR1 SGHDT and CDR2 YYEEEE. CDR3 length equals 19 residues. Losses at the gene ends were 4 bases for V and 0 bases for J; bases not matched to a gene: 12.

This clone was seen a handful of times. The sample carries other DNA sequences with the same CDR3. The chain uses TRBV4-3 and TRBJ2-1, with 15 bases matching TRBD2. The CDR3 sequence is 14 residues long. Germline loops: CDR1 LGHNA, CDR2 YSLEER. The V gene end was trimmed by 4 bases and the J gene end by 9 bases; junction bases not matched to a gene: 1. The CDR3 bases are TGCGCCAGCAGCCTGGGACTAGCGGGGGGTGAGCAGTTCTTC. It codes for CASSLGLAGGEQFF.

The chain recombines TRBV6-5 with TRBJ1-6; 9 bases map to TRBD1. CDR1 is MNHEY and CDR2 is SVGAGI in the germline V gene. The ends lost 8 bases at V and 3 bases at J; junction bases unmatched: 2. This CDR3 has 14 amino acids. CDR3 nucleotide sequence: TGTGCCAGCGGACAGGGGCTCTATAATTCACCCCTCCACTTT. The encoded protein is CASGQGLYNSPLHF.

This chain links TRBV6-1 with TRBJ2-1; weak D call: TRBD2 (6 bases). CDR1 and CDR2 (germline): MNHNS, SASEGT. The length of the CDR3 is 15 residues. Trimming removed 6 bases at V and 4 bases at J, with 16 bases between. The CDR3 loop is CASRDYTRGYNEQFF. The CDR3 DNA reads TGTGCCAGCAGAGACTATACCCGGGGGTACAATGAGCAGTTCTTC.

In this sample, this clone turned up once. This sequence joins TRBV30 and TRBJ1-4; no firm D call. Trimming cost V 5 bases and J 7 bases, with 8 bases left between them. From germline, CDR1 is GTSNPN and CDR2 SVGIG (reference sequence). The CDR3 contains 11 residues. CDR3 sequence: CAWGGFEKLFF. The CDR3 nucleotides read TGTGCCTGGGGAGGGTTTGAAAAACTGTTTTTT.

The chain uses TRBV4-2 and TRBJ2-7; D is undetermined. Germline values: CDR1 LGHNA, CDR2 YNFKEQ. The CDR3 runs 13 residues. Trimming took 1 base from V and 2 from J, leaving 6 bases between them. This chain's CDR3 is CASSQVSAYEQYF. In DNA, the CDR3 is TGTGCCAGCAGCCAAGTATCCGCCTACGAGCAGTACTTC.

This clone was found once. CDR3 DNA sequence: TGTGCCTGGACCTCGGGGGGCAATCAGCCCCAGCATTTT. Translation gives CAWTSGGNQPQHF. The J gene is TRBJ1-5, the V gene TRBV30; the D gene is possibly TRBD1 (5 bases). With 4 bases removed from V and 2 bases from J, the gap between germline ends came to 9 bases. Germline loops: CDR1 GTSNPN, CDR2 SVGIG (reference sequence). This CDR3 region has 13 residues.

CDR3 bases: TGTGCCAGCAGTTCGATTCGGGGGAGCTCCTACGAGCAGTACTTC. Protein product: CASSSIRGSSYEQYF. V is TRBV27 and J is TRBJ2-5; D might be TRBD2 (6 bases). The J call may be in error: the DNA end matches TRBJ2-7 better. This CDR3 has 15 residues. Looked up from germline, CDR1 is MNHEY and CDR2 is SMNVEV (reference sequence).

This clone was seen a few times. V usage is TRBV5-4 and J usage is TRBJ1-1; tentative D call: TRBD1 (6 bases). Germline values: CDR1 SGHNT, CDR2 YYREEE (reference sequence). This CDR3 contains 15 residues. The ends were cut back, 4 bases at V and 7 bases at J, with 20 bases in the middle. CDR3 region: CASSPGTTTQGEAFF. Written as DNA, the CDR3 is TGTGCCAGCAGCCCCGGGACAACAACACAAGGTGAAGCTTTCTTT. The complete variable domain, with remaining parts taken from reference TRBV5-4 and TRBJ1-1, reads ETGVTQSPTHLIKTRGQQVTLRCSSQSGHNTVSWYQQALGQGPQFIFQYYREEENGRGNFPPRFSGLQFPNYSSELNVNALELDDSALYLCASSPGTTTQGEAFFGQGTRLTVV.

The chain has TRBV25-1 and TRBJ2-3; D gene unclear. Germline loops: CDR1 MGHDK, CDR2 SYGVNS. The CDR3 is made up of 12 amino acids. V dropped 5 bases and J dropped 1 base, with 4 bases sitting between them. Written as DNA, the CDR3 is TGTGCCAGCAGTCCCGGCACAGATACGCAGTATTTT. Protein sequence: CASSPGTDTQYF.

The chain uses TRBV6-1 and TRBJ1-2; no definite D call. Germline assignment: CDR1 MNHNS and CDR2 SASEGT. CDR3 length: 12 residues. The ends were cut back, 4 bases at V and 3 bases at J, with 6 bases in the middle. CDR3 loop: CASSAADYGYTF. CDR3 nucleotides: TGTGCCAGCAGTGCGGCGGACTATGGCTACACCTTC.

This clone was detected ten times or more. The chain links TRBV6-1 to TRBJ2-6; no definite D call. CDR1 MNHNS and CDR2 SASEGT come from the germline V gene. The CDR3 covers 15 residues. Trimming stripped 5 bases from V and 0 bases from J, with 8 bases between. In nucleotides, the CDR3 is TGTGCCAGCAGTCCGAAACACTCTGGGGCCAACGTCCTGACTTTC. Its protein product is CASSPKHSGANVLTF.

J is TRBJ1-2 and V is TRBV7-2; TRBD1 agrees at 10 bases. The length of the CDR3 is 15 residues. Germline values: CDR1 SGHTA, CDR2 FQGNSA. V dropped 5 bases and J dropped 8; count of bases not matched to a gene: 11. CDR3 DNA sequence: TGTGCCAGCAGCCCCGAGTCGACAGGGGGCCGGGGCTACACCTTC. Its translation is CASSPESTGGRGYTF.

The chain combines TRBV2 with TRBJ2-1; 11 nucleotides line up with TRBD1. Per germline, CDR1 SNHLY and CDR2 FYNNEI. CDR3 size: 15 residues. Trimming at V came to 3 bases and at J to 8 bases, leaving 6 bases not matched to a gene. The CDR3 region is CASSDMGQGGDEQFF. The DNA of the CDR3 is TGTGCCAGCAGTGATATGGGACAGGGGGGTGATGAGCAGTTCTTC.

The CDR3 nucleotides read TGTGCCAGCTCACCATGGGCAGGGGCTACCGGGGAGCTGTTTTTT. Protein: CASSPWAGATGELFF. The chain joins TRBV18 to TRBJ2-2, with D perhaps matching TRBD1 (6 bases). The CDR3 runs to 15 residues. The germline V gene encodes CDR1 KGHSH and CDR2 LQKENI. The V end was cut by 2 bases, the J end by 5 bases, with 12 bases between. The entire variable domain, with the rest obtained from reference TRBV18 and TRBJ2-2, is as follows: NAGVMQNPRHLVRRRGQEARLRCSPMKGHSHVYWYRQLPEEGLKFMVYLQKENIIDESGMPKERFSAEFPKEGPSILRIQQVVRGDSAAYFCASSPWAGATGELFFGEGSRLTVL.